These T cell receptor beta chains were read from a single sample in a study of early T cells in non-severe SARS-CoV-2 infection. TCRdb passed the 5' RACE reads through MiXCR, listing each CDR3 protein once. This sample has 70,000 to 95,000 distinct CDR3 sequences, with 14% to 15% found just once. Specimen: whole blood. The origin of the receptors is an adult who was a healthcare worker with PCR-confirmed SARS-CoV-2 infection or an uninfected control (not recorded which). CDR3s include the opening cysteine and the closing phenylalanine or tryptophan. A D gene is named only where the DNA matches it firmly. The size entry is marked missing in some rows and otherwise reads once, few, many or a size class.

TGTGCCAGCAGCTTAGGTGGGGGCCGTATCGGGGAGCTGTTTTTT | CASSLGGGRIGELFF | TRBJ2-2 | few | . | TRBV11-2
TGTGCCAGCAGCTTTTACACAGAATATCCGGGACTAGCTGGAAATGAGCAGTTCTTC | CASSFYTEYPGLAGNEQFF | TRBJ2-1 | . | TRBD2 | TRBV7-6
TGTGCCAGCAGCTCGGGGATTTATAGCAATCAGCCCCAGCATTTT | CASSSGIYSNQPQHF | TRBJ1-5 | few | . | TRBV7-2
TGTGCCAGCAGCCAGGTCTCTAACTATGGCTACACCTTC | CASSQVSNYGYTF | TRBJ1-2 | . | . | TRBV12-3/TRBV12-4
TGTGCCAGCAGGGTACAGGGTAGCAATCAGCCCCAGCATTTT | CASRVQGSNQPQHF | TRBJ1-5 | few | . | TRBV2
TGTGCCAGCAGCGTAGGGGGGAGACCCACAGATACGCAGTATTTT | CASSVGGRPTDTQYF | TRBJ2-3 | few | . | TRBV9
TGTGCCAGCAGTGAATTTAACGGAAAAGAGACCCAGTACTTC | CASSEFNGKETQYF | TRBJ2-5 | . | . | TRBV2
TGTGCCAGCAGCCAAGTGACGAACACTGAAGCTTTCTTT | CASSQVTNTEAFF | TRBJ1-1 | few | . | TRBV3-1
TGTGCCAGCAGTTACGGACCGGTCAGAAATGAGCAGTTCTTC | CASSYGPVRNEQFF | TRBJ2-1 | few | . | TRBV6-2/TRBV6-3
TGCAGTGCTAGAGTTTCGAATTCACCCCTCCACTTT | CSARVSNSPLHF | TRBJ1-6 | . | . | TRBV20-1
TGTGCCAGTATCCCGACTAGCGGGGGGTCCGGGGAGCTGTTTTTT | CASIPTSGGSGELFF | TRBJ2-2 | few | TRBD2 | TRBV19
TGCGCCAGCAGCCTTGACAGGGTTACAGATACGCAGTATTTT | CASSLDRVTDTQYF | TRBJ2-3 | few | TRBD1 | TRBV5-1
TGTGCCAGCAGCGTATACAGGTTCTCCTACAATGAGCAGTTCTTC | CASSVYRFSYNEQFF | TRBJ2-1 | . | . | TRBV9
TGTGCCAGCAGCTGGACAGGGGTTTCCGGGGAGCTGTTTTTT | CASSWTGVSGELFF | TRBJ2-2 | many | TRBD1 | TRBV7-3
TGTGCCAGCTCACCCATGGGACAGGGAGGAACCAAAAACATTCAGTACTTC | CASSPMGQGGTKNIQYF | TRBJ2-4 | . | TRBD1 | TRBV18
TGTGCCAGCAGCCAAGAGAGCACAGGGCGACAGTATGGCTACACCTTC | CASSQESTGRQYGYTF | TRBJ1-2 | . | . | TRBV4-2
TGTGCCAGCAGTGAAGCGCTTCGGGGACTGCAGTTCTTC | CASSEALRGLQFF | TRBJ2-1 | . | . | TRBV2
TGTGCCACCAGGACAGGGTCGTTCACTGAAGCTTTCTTT | CATRTGSFTEAFF | TRBJ1-1 | . | TRBD1 | TRBV6-1
TGTGCCAGCACCTTGAGAGGGGAGCTGTTTTTT | CASTLRGELFF | TRBJ2-2 | few | . | TRBV12-3/TRBV12-4
TGTGCCACCAGTGACCACAGATCCGGGACCTACAATGAGCAGTTCTTC | CATSDHRSGTYNEQFF | TRBJ2-1 | many | . | TRBV24-1
TGTGCCAGCAGCGGTATTGGATCCCAGTACTTC | CASSGIGSQYF | TRBJ2-5 | . | . | TRBV3-1
TGTGCCAGCAGCCAACGGCGGGACAGTAAGCCATCTGGAAACACCATATATTTT | CASSQRRDSKPSGNTIYF | TRBJ1-3 | . | TRBD1 | TRBV3-1
TGCGCCAGCAGTTCACGCCTGGGGCAGAACACTGAAGCTTTCTTT | CASSSRLGQNTEAFF | TRBJ1-1 | . | . | TRBV5-1
TGTGCCAGCAGTGGAGACAACTCCCTTAACACCGGGGAGCTGTTTTTT | CASSGDNSLNTGELFF | TRBJ2-2 | few | . | TRBV6-1
TGTGCCAGCAGTTATGGGGGTGTTATTTCACCCCTCCACTTT | CASSYGGVISPLHF | TRBJ1-6 | . | . | TRBV27
TGTGCCAGCAGTTACGGGACAACAAATAACATTCAGTACTTC | CASSYGTTNNIQYF | TRBJ2-4 | . | . | TRBV11-2
TGCGCCAGCAGCTTAGGACAGAGAAAGAACACTGAAGCTTTCTTT | CASSLGQRKNTEAFF | TRBJ1-1 | many | . | TRBV5-1
TGTGCCAGCAGGGCCGGGACTAGCGGGGGTAATGAGCAGTTCTTC | CASRAGTSGGNEQFF | TRBJ2-1 | . | TRBD2 | TRBV6-5
TGCGCCAGCAGCTTGCAGGACAGGGGAGCCGGGGAGCTGTTTTTT | CASSLQDRGAGELFF | TRBJ2-2 | few | TRBD1 | TRBV5-1
TGCAGCGTTGGATCTGCGGCTTTCTTT | CSVGSAAFF | TRBJ1-1 | . | . | TRBV29-1
TGTGCCAGCAGCGTGGGGGGAGGCACCGGGGAGCTGTTTTTT | CASSVGGGTGELFF | TRBJ2-2 | few | . | TRBV9
TGTGCCAGCAGTTTAAGGACAGTGGGCCGGGGGGAGACCCAGTACTTC | CASSLRTVGRGETQYF | TRBJ2-5 | few | . | TRBV27
TGTGCCAGCAGTTTAACGGGGGATAGTAACTATGGCTACACCTTC | CASSLTGDSNYGYTF | TRBJ1-2 | . | . | TRBV12-3/TRBV12-4
TGTGCCACCAGTGACCCATCAGGCCGGAGCTATGGCTACACCTTC | CATSDPSGRSYGYTF | TRBJ1-2 | few | . | TRBV24-1
TGTGCCAGCAGCCCCCGGACAGATAATTCACCCCTCCACTTT | CASSPRTDNSPLHF | TRBJ1-6 | few | . | TRBV9
TGTGCCAGCAGCCCTACCCTGACAGGGTGGGACACTGAAGCTTTCTTT | CASSPTLTGWDTEAFF | TRBJ1-1 | . | TRBD1 | TRBV9
TGCAGCGCCAGGTTCTTTGACACTGAAGCTTTCTTT | CSARFFDTEAFF | TRBJ1-1 | few | . | TRBV29-1
TGTGCCAGCAGCTCGAACACGGATGGCTACACCTTC | CASSSNTDGYTF | TRBJ1-2 | . | . | TRBV7-2
TGTGCCAGCAGCGCGGGAAGCTCTGGGGCCAACGTCCTGACTTTC | CASSAGSSGANVLTF | TRBJ2-6 | many | . | TRBV9
TGTGCCAGCAGTTCCTCCGGGACCTCGCACCATACGCAGTATTTT | CASSSSGTSHHTQYF | TRBJ2-3 | . | . | TRBV28
TGCAGTGCTAGAGCCCCGGGGCGGGGGCTCAATCAGCCCCAGCATTTT | CSARAPGRGLNQPQHF | TRBJ1-5 | . | . | TRBV20-1
TGTGCCAGTAGTATCTTCTCAGGGGGATCTGAGCAGTTCTTC | CASSIFSGGSEQFF | TRBJ2-1 | many | TRBD1 | TRBV19
TGTGCCAGCAGCGCCCCCAGCACAGATACGCAGTATTTT | CASSAPSTDTQYF | TRBJ2-3 | few | . | TRBV9
TGTGCCAGCAGCTTTCGACCTACTAATGAGCAGTTCTTC | CASSFRPTNEQFF | TRBJ2-1 | . | . | TRBV7-3
TGTGCCAGCACAACGTCGTCGGGCTTCGGGGCCAACGTCCTGATTTTC | CASTTSSGFGANVLIF | TRBJ2-6 | . | . | TRBV6-6
TGTGCCAGCAGCCGTGGCCAGGAGACAAAAAACATTCAGTACTTC | CASSRGQETKNIQYF | TRBJ2-4 | . | . | TRBV12-3/TRBV12-4